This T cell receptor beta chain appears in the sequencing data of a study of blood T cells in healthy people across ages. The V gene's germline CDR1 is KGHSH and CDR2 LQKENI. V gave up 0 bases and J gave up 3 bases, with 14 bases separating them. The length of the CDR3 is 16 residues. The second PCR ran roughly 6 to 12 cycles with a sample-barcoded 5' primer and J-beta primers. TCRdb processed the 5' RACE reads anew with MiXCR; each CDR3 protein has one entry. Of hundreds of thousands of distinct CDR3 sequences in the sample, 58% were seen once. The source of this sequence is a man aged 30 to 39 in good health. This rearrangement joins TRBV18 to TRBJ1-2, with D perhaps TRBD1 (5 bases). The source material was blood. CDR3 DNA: TGTGCCAGCTCACCACCGCCCGCAGGGAACGACTATGGCTACACCTTC. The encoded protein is CASSPPPAGNDYGYTF. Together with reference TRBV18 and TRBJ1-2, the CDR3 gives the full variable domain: NAGVMQNPRHLVRRRGQEARLRCSPMKGHSHVYWYRQLPEEGLKFMVYLQKENIIDESGMPKERFSAEFPKEGPSILRIQQVVRGDSAAYFCASSPPPAGNDYGYTFGSGTRLTVV.